This TCR beta chain was sequenced during a study of OX40 agonist ivuxolimab in advanced cancers. CDR3 length: 15 residues. Germline V gene lookup returns CDR1 SGHKS and CDR2 YYEKEE (reference sequence). V lost 3 bases, J lost 6 bases, and 19 bases lay in between. Findings of the study overall: There was clonal expansion of CD4+ and CD8+ blood T cells by week 6 at 0.1 to 3.0 mg/kg.

In regard to this clone: What it binds is not known.

The method was immunoSEQ multiplex PCR; TCRdb's version includes in-frame clones alone and lacks a portion of them. The sample lists 55,000 to 80,000 clones; approximately 79% were seen once. The V and J genes are TRBV5-5 and TRBJ2-7; D is uncertain. This clonotype originated in an adult with an advanced solid tumor such as melanoma, head and neck, liver or kidney cancer. The sequences come from CD4+ or CD8+ T cells sorted from blood, collected in a trial of the OX40 agonist ivuxolimab. CDR3 sequence: CASSSPWSSGREQYF. CDR3 sequence (DNA): TGTGCCAGCAGCTCTCCTTGGAGTTCAGGTCGCGAGCAGTACTTC.